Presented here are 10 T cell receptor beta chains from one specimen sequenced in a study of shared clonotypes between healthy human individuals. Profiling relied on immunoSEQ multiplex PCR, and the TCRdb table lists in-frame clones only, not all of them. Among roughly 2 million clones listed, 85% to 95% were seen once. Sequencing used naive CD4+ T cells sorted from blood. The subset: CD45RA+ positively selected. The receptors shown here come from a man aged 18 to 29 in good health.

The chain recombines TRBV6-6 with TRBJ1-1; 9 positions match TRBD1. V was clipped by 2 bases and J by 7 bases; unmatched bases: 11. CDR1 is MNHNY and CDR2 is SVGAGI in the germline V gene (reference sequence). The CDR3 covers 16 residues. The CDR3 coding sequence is TGTGCCAGCAGTTACGGCCGCCGGGACAGGGCGGATGAAGCTTTCTTT. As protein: CASSYGRRDRADEAFF.

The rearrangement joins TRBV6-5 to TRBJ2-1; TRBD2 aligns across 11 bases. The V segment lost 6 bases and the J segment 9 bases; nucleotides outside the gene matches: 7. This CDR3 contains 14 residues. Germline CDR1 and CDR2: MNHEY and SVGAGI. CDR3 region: CASSAGLAGSEQFF. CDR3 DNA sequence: TGTGCCAGCAGCGCAGGACTAGCGGGTAGTGAGCAGTTCTTC.

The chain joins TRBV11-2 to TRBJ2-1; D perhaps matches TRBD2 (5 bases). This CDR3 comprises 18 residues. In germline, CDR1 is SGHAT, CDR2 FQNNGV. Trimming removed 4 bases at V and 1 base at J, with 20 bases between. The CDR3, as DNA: TGTGCCAGCAGCTCATCCATAACCCCGGGATCTTCCTACAATGAGCAGTTCTTC. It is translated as CASSSSITPGSSYNEQFF.

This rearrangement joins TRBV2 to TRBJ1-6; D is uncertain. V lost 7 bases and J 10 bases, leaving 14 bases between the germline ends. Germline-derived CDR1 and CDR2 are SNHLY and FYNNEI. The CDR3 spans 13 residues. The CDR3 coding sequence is TGTGCCAGCACCCCCGTGGAGGAATCACCCCTCCACTTT. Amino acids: CASTPVEESPLHF.

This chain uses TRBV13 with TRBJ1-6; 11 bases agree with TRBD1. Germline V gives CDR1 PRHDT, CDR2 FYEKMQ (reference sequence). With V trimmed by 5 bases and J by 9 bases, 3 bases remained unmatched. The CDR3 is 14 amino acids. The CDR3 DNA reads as TGTGCCAGCAGCCCGGGACAGGGGGGTTCACCCCTCCACTTT. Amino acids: CASSPGQGGSPLHF.

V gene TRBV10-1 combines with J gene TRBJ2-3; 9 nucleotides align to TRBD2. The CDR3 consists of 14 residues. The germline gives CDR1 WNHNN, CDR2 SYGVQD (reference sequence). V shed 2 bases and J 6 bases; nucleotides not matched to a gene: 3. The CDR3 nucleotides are TGCGCCAGCAGTGAGGCGGGGGGGACCGATACGCAGTATTTT. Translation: CASSEAGGTDTQYF.

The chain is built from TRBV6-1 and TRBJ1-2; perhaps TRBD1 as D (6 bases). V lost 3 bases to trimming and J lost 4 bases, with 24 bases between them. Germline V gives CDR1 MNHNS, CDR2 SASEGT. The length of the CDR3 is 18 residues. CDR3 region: CASSDRGTGTPPVYGYTF. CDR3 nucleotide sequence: TGTGCCAGCAGTGATAGGGGGACCGGGACTCCCCCCGTCTATGGCTACACCTTC.

DNA for the CDR3: TGCGCCAGCAGTGACCCAGGGTTTCATCAGTTCTTC. Residues: CASSDPGFHQFF. The chain is built from TRBV10-1 and TRBJ2-1; D might be TRBD1 (5 bases). CDR1 and CDR2 from the germline V gene are WNHNN and SYGVQD (reference sequence). V dropped 3 bases and J dropped 13 bases, with 13 bases sitting between them. There are 12 residues in the CDR3.

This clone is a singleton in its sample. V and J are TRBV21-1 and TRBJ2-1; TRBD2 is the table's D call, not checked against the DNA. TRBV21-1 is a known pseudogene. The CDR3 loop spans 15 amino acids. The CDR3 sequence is CASSKPGLAVNEQFF. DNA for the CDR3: TGTGCCAGCAGCAAACCCGGGTTGGCGGTCAATGAGCAGTTCTTC.

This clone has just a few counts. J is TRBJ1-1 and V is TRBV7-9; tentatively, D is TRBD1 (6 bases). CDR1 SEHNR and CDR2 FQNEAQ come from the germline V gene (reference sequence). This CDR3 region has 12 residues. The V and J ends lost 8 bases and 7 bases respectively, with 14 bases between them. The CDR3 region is CASQGQRREAFF. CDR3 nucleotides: TGTGCCAGCCAAGGACAGCGCCGTGAAGCTTTCTTT.